The next 14 T cell receptor beta chains were all read from a single sample in a study of neurological immune-mediated disorders. One entry per CDR3 protein results from TCRdb running MiXCR on the 5' RACE reads. Of 59,000 or so distinct CDR3 sequences listed, approximately 12% were seen once; the top ten hold about 10%. Sequenced sample: PBMCs. Source of these receptors: a woman aged 55-70 years with HTLV-1-associated myelopathy (HAM/TSP).

This clonotype appeared many times. This chain connects TRBV5-1 to TRBJ2-1, with 10 bases that match TRBD2. The CDR3 extends over 17 amino acids. Trimming cost V 7 bases and J 1 base; bases outside gene matches: 11. In germline, CDR1 is SGHRS, CDR2 YFSETQ. The CDR3 DNA follows: TGCGCCAGCGCCGCTAGCGGGAGTCCAAAATCCTACAATGAGCAGTTCTTC. This sequence encodes CASAASGSPKSYNEQFF.

This clonotype was seen ten or more times. The chain is built from TRBV20-1 and TRBJ2-5; 9 nucleotides line up with TRBD2. V was pared by 5 bases and J by 1 base, with 8 bases of the junction left unmatched. This CDR3 region has 15 residues. Germline V lookup: CDR1 DFQATT, CDR2 SNEGSKA (reference sequence). The CDR3 here is CSAFRASGTQETQYF. In DNA form, the CDR3 reads TGCAGTGCTTTTAGGGCTAGCGGGACCCAAGAGACCCAGTACTTC.

This clonotype was found many times. V gene TRBV4-2 combines with J gene TRBJ2-3; D is possibly TRBD2 (5 bases). The CDR3 sequence is 18 residues long. In germline, CDR1 is LGHNA, CDR2 YNFKEQ. V lost 0 bases to trimming and J lost 4 bases, with 20 bases between them. The CDR3 region has the DNA TGTGCCAGCAGCCAAGAAAGGCTAGCTGGAACCCAATCAGATACGCAGTATTTT. The encoded protein is CASSQERLAGTQSDTQYF.

This clonotype was seen repeatedly, ten times or more. The chain has TRBV7-2 and TRBJ1-2, with D perhaps matching TRBD1 (6 bases). Trimming took off 4 bases at V and 7 bases at J, with 10 bases between the two ends. Germline V gene data show CDR1 as SGHTA and CDR2 as FQGNSA. The CDR3 extends over 12 amino acids. CDR3: CASSSGVGGYTF. Here the CDR3 DNA reads TGTGCCAGCAGCTCAGGGGTTGGTGGCTACACCTTC.

There are many counts of this clonotype. This chain joins TRBV5-1 and TRBJ2-5; 8 bases match TRBD1. From germline, CDR1 is SGHRS and CDR2 YFSETQ. The J segment lost 4 bases and the V segment lost 1 base, leaving 0 bases of the junction unmatched. The CDR3 totals 13 residues. The CDR3, as DNA: TGCGCCAGCAGCTTGACAGGGGGAGAGACCCAGTACTTC. Translating gives CASSLTGGETQYF.

This clonotype was observed many times. The J gene is TRBJ2-3, the V gene TRBV9; 8 bases are a match to TRBD2. Trimming cost V 0 bases and J 0 bases; bases outside gene matches: 9. CDR1 and CDR2 from the germline V gene are SGDLS and YYNGEE. CDR3 size: 18 residues. The CDR3 nucleotides are TGTGCCAGCAGCGTAGCTCCCATATCTAGCGGGAGCACAGATACGCAGTATTTT. As protein: CASSVAPISSGSTDTQYF.

This clonotype occurred many times. The genes are TRBV5-1 and TRBJ2-5; D perhaps matches TRBD1 (6 bases). V was pared by 3 bases and J by 2 bases, with 14 bases between. Germline CDR1 reads SGHRS; CDR2 reads YFSETQ. CDR3 length: 15 residues. CDR3 nucleotides: TGCGCCAGCAGCTGGACAGACCATCAACAAGAGACCCAGTACTTC. It encodes CASSWTDHQQETQYF. The complete variable domain, with remaining parts taken from reference TRBV5-1 and TRBJ2-5, reads KAGVTQTPRYLIKTRGQQVTLSCSPISGHRSVSWYQQTPGQGLQFLFEYFSETQRNKGNFPGRFSGRQFSNSRSEMNVSTLELGDSALYLCASSWTDHQQETQYFGPGTRLLVL.

This clonotype was recorded many times. V is TRBV10-3 and J is TRBJ1-1; D is uncertain. This CDR3 has 11 residues. V dropped 6 bases and J dropped 1 base, with 3 bases sitting between them. CDR1 ENHRY and CDR2 SYGVKD come from the germline V gene. The CDR3 is CAIRSNTEAFF. DNA for the CDR3: TGTGCCATCAGGTCGAACACTGAAGCTTTCTTT.

This clonotype occurred many times. This chain uses TRBV2 with TRBJ2-1; 9 bases map to TRBD2. The CDR3 runs to 16 residues. The germline gives CDR1 SNHLY, CDR2 FYNNEI. V was pared by 7 bases and J by 4 bases, with 11 bases of the junction left unmatched. This CDR3 reads CASNPSASGVYNEQFF. Here the CDR3 DNA reads TGTGCCAGCAACCCCAGCGCTAGCGGGGTTTACAATGAGCAGTTCTTC.

The chain couples TRBV6-5 to TRBJ1-5, with no clear D. The CDR3 loop spans 12 amino acids. V was pared by 4 bases and J by 4 bases, with 5 bases between. Germline CDR1 and CDR2: MNHEY and SVGAGI. CDR3 DNA: TGTGCCAGCAGTTCTCAGAATCAGCCCCAGCATTTT. Amino acid sequence: CASSSQNQPQHF.

With regard to this clonotype: A much larger clone sits a single nucleotide away, making a read error possible. This chain uses TRBV5-1 with TRBJ2-7, with D perhaps matching TRBD1 (5 bases). The germline V gene encodes CDR1 SGHRS and CDR2 YFSETQ. V was pared by 1 base and J by 6 bases, with 17 bases between. This CDR3 region has 15 residues. The CDR3 sequence is CASSLRPLQVSEQYF. CDR3 coding DNA: TGCGCCAGCAGCTTGAGGCCCCTACAGGTTTCCGAGCAGTACTTC.

This clonotype came up many times. The rearrangement links TRBV27 to TRBJ1-1; TRBD1 aligns across 11 bases. Trimming cost V 5 bases and J 1 base; bases outside gene matches: 3. The CDR3 has 15 residues. The germline V gene has CDR1 MNHEY and CDR2 SMNVEV (reference sequence). For the CDR3, the DNA is TGTGCCAGCAGTCCCGGGACAGGGGGGAACACTGAAGCTTTCTTT. Encoded protein: CASSPGTGGNTEAFF.

In this sample, this clonotype turned up many times. V and J are TRBV18 and TRBJ2-7; D is undetermined. V was pared by 3 bases and J by 7 bases, with 16 bases between. Germline V lookup: CDR1 KGHSH, CDR2 LQKENI. The CDR3 is 14 amino acids. The CDR3 DNA reads TGTGCCAGCTCACCCTCGTGGCAGGTACGGGAGCAGTACTTC. Translated: CASSPSWQVREQYF.

Many counts were recorded for this clonotype. The chain uses TRBV7-2 and TRBJ2-3, with 12 bases identical to TRBD2. From germline, CDR1 is SGHTA and CDR2 FQGNSA. Germline trimming cut 10 bases from V and 1 base from J; bases unmatched to any gene: 3. This CDR3 region has 14 residues. The CDR3 nucleotides read TGTGCCACCCGGACTAGCGGGGGCACAGATACGCAGTATTTT. Residues: CATRTSGGTDTQYF.